A selection of T cell receptor beta chains follows, all from one sample in a study of cytomegalovirus exposure and HLA in healthy donors. Repertoires were generated with immunoSEQ multiplex PCR, while TCRdb's copy carries only in-frame clones and drops some. This table holds over 110,000 clones, approximately 78% found once. Sequencing was performed on PBMCs. The receptors were sampled from a middle-aged woman in good health and CMV-seropositive. Both conserved end residues are part of each CDR3. Fields, in order: clone size, J gene, D gene, CDR3 length, V gene, CDR3 DNA, CDR3 protein. The D gene is left open where the match is weak. Rows may omit the clone size; those that give it use once, few, many or a size class.

>NA|TRBJ2-2|NA|15|TRBV7-2
TGTGCCAGCAGCCCAGGACTTACGAACACCGGGGAGCTGTTTTTT
CASSPGLTNTGELFF
>NA|TRBJ2-2|NA|14|TRBV19
TGTGCCAATAAACTAACACGAGACACCGGGGAGCTGTTTTTT
CANKLTRDTGELFF
>NA|TRBJ2-1|NA|12|TRBV7-8
TGTGCCAGCGGGAGAGTCGGGGTCCGGCAGTTCTTC
CASGRVGVRQFF
>few|TRBJ1-4|TRBD1|15|TRBV5-5
TGTGCCAGCAGCCGCACAGGGGGCTTCGGAGAAAAACTGTTTTTT
CASSRTGGFGEKLFF
>NA|TRBJ2-2|TRBD2|16|TRBV5-6
TGTGCCAGCAGCTTTGGGCTAGCGGGAGACACCGGGGAGCTGTTTTTT
CASSFGLAGDTGELFF
>NA|TRBJ2-1|TRBD2|16|TRBV6-6
TGTGCCAGCAGAGGGACTAGCGGGAGATCCTACAATGAGCAGTTCTTC
CASRGTSGRSYNEQFF
>NA|TRBJ1-2|TRBD1|13|TRBV7-2
TGTGCCAGCAGCTTCCACTACCAGGGGGAGAACACCTTC
CASSFHYQGENTF
>NA|TRBJ1-1|NA|16|TRBV14
TGTGCCAGCAGCCAAGCTATCTCGGGGGTAGTATCTGAAGCTTTCTTT
CASSQAISGVVSEAFF
>NA|TRBJ2-3|NA|15|TRBV15
TGTGCCACCCAGCAAAGGCGCGGTAGCACAGATACGCAGTATTTT
CATQQRRGSTDTQYF
>NA|TRBJ2-1|TRBD2|18|TRBV7-9
TGTGCCAGCAGCTCAATACAAGGGACTAGCGGGAGTATTTATGAGCAGTTCTTC
CASSSIQGTSGSIYEQFF